A selection of T cell receptor beta chains follows, all from one sample in a study of T cells after yellow fever vaccination. TCRdb fed the 5' RACE reads into MiXCR, producing one record per CDR3 protein. The repertoire has 150,000 or so distinct CDR3 sequences, 9.3% of them found once; the top ten carry around 35%. Sequenced material: CD8+ T cells sorted from PBMCs, taken 45 days after the yellow fever booster vaccination. The receptors shown here come from a man aged 18 to 30 who received the YFV17D yellow fever vaccine. CDR3s include the opening cysteine and the closing phenylalanine or tryptophan. Fields, in order: CDR3 length, D gene, clone size, V gene, J gene, CDR3 DNA, CDR3 protein. D genes are given only for firm matches. A clone size is listed for some rows: how often the clone was seen (once, few, many), or a class if it is expanded.

16	NA	few	TRBV4-1	TRBJ2-2	TGCGCCAGCAGCCAATTCCGGCTCGGGGGCGCCGGGGAGCTGTTTTTT	CASSQFRLGGAGELFF
11	NA	many	TRBV11-2	TRBJ1-2	TGTGCCAGCAGCTTAAGGGATGGCTACACCTTC	CASSLRDGYTF
15	NA	few	TRBV4-1	TRBJ2-5	TGCGCCAGCAGCCAAGAGAGGTGGACCCGGGGGACCCAGTACTTC	CASSQERWTRGTQYF
14	NA	few	TRBV5-1	TRBJ2-2	TGCGCCAGCAGCTTTTGGACAGAGAGCGGGGAGCTGTTTTTT	CASSFWTESGELFF
14	NA	NA	TRBV5-1	TRBJ1-1	TGCGCCAGCAGCTTATCGGGAGCCGGGCCGGTGGCTTTCTTT	CASSLSGAGPVAFF
13	NA	NA	TRBV12-3/TRBV12-4	TRBJ2-1	TGTGCCAGCAGTCCTCCCCCCTACAATGAGCAGTTCTTC	CASSPPPYNEQFF
14	NA	few	TRBV4-2	TRBJ1-5	TGTGCCAGCAGCCAAAGACTGAGCAATCAGCCCCAGCATTTT	CASSQRLSNQPQHF
15	TRBD1	few	TRBV4-1	TRBJ1-5	TGCGCCAGCAGCCTGGGACAGGATAGCAATCAGCCCCAGCATTTT	CASSLGQDSNQPQHF
14	NA	few	TRBV7-9	TRBJ1-3	TGTGCCAGCAGGGATATAACCGATGGAAACACCATATATTTT	CASRDITDGNTIYF
13	NA	few	TRBV5-5	TRBJ1-1	TGTGCCAGCAGCTTCTATCAGGGCACTGAAGCTTTCTTT	CASSFYQGTEAFF
16	NA	few	TRBV4-1	TRBJ2-7	TGCGCCAGCAGCCAGGCGGACGGTTTGAGTGCGGACGAGCAGTACTTC	CASSQADGLSADEQYF
15	NA	NA	TRBV12-3/TRBV12-4	TRBJ2-2	TGTGCCAGCACCCTCACGTCCAGGGATGCTGGGGAGCTGTTTTTT	CASTLTSRDAGELFF
15	NA	many	TRBV5-1	TRBJ1-4	TGCGCCAGCAGCTCCGGAGGGGCAAGGTCGGAAAAACTGTTTTTT	CASSSGGARSEKLFF
15	NA	NA	TRBV3-1	TRBJ1-2	TGTGCCAGCAGCCAAGGAAGCGGGGGTGGCTATGGCTACACCTTC	CASSQGSGGGYGYTF
15	NA	NA	TRBV6-6	TRBJ1-5	TGTGCCAGCAGTTACTCTTACAGTTTGAATCAGCCCCAGCATTTT	CASSYSYSLNQPQHF
14	TRBD1	NA	TRBV29-1	TRBJ2-5	TGCAGCGTTGACAGGACAGGGGTTGAGGAGACCCAGTACTTC	CSVDRTGVEETQYF
15	TRBD2	few	TRBV7-9	TRBJ2-3	TGTGCCAGCAGGTCAGCGGGGGGACCCACAGATACGCAGTATTTT	CASRSAGGPTDTQYF
19	NA	few	TRBV7-3	TRBJ2-2	TGTGCCAGCAGCTTAGTAGCTCGGCAGGGAGGCCCGAACACCGGGGAGCTGTTTTTT	CASSLVARQGGPNTGELFF
9	NA	NA	TRBV12-5	TRBJ2-1	TGTGCTAGTGGTTTGACCCCATTTTTC	CASGLTPFF
17	NA	NA	TRBV11-2	TRBJ2-3	TGTGCCAGCAGCTCGGGCCCGCGCGGGACAGTTGGAGATACGCAGTATTTT	CASSSGPRGTVGDTQYF
13	NA	NA	TRBV20-1	TRBJ2-2	TGCAGTGCTAGGGGGGTGAACACCGGGGAGCTGTTTTTT	CSARGVNTGELFF
15	TRBD2	NA	TRBV12-3/TRBV12-4	TRBJ2-1	TGTGCCAGCATCGGGGGGGCAACCTCCTACAATGAGCAGTTCTTC	CASIGGATSYNEQFF
16	TRBD1	NA	TRBV12-3/TRBV12-4	TRBJ1-4	TGTGCCAGCAGTTTGACCGACAGGGGCGTTCGGGAAAAACTGTTTTTT	CASSLTDRGVREKLFF
14	NA	few	TRBV27	TRBJ1-1	TGTGCCAGCAGTTTCCTAGACAGGAACACTGAAGCTTTCTTT	CASSFLDRNTEAFF
15	NA	few	TRBV7-9	TRBJ1-2	TGTGCCAGCAGCTTAGGAGGGATCGCGCACTATGGCTACACCTTC	CASSLGGIAHYGYTF
13	NA	few	TRBV24-1	TRBJ2-2	TGTGCCACACAGGTCGCGAACACCGGGGAGCTGTTTTTT	CATQVANTGELFF
13	TRBD2	NA	TRBV2	TRBJ2-1	TGTGCCAGCGGACTAGGGACCTACAATGAGCAGTTCTTC	CASGLGTYNEQFF
14	NA	NA	TRBV6-4	TRBJ2-1	TGTGCCAGCAGTGACGGGGGTCCCCACAATGAGCAGTTCTTC	CASSDGGPHNEQFF
13	TRBD1	many	TRBV28	TRBJ2-1	TGTGCCAGCAGTTCCCCACAGGGGCGTGAGCAGTTCTTC	CASSSPQGREQFF
20	NA	NA	TRBV18	TRBJ2-4	TGTGCCAGCTCACCGGACTCCCCCAGCGCACAGGGTCGATCCAAAAACATTCAGTACTTC	CASSPDSPSAQGRSKNIQYF
15	TRBD1	few	TRBV6-5	TRBJ2-2	TGTGCCAGCAGTCCGGGACAGGGGGGCACCGGGGAGCTGTTTTTT	CASSPGQGGTGELFF
12	NA	NA	TRBV11-1	TRBJ2-1	TGTGCCAGCAACCCGAGGGGGAATGAGCAGTTCTTC	CASNPRGNEQFF